This is a list of T cell receptor beta chains from one sample in a study of regulatory T cells in long-lasting Graves disease. MiXCR was run by TCRdb on the multiplex PCR reads, yielding one entry per CDR3 protein. The profile shows approximately 480,000 distinct CDR3 sequences, around 16% of them singletons. This same sample was also taken into another study, of T cells in Graves' hyperthyroidism and ophthalmopathy.

The material sequenced was peripheral blood mononuclear cells (PBMCs), taken at new diagnosis, from a patient treated with antithyroid drugs. All receptors derive from a man between 35 and 55 years old with Graves disease. The CDR3 runs from the conserved cysteine through the conserved F or W. Each record gives: D gene, V gene, clone size, J gene, CDR3 protein, CDR3 DNA. A D gene is named only where the DNA matches it firmly. Some rows mark clone size as missing; the rest say once, few, many or name a class of expanded clone.

D gene: -; V gene: TRBV29-1; clone size: few; J gene: TRBJ2-1; CDR3 protein: CSVYAGNEQFF; CDR3 DNA: TGCAGCGTTTACGCGGGGAATGAGCAGTTCTTC
D gene: -; V gene: TRBV5-1; clone size: many; J gene: TRBJ2-7; CDR3 protein: CASSLAPGPAYEQYF; CDR3 DNA: TGCGCCAGCAGCTTGGCCCCGGGGCCGGCCTACGAGCAGTACTTC
D gene: -; V gene: TRBV29-1; clone size: -; J gene: TRBJ1-1; CDR3 protein: CSVGGRPNTEAFF; CDR3 DNA: TGCAGCGTTGGAGGCAGGCCGAACACTGAAGCTTTCTTT
D gene: -; V gene: TRBV6-4; clone size: few; J gene: TRBJ2-3; CDR3 protein: CASSRSPDRWNTQYF; CDR3 DNA: TGTGCCAGCAGTCGCAGCCCTGACAGGTGGAATACGCAGTATTTT
D gene: -; V gene: TRBV6-4; clone size: -; J gene: TRBJ1-4; CDR3 protein: CASRREGGTNEKLFF; CDR3 DNA: TGTGCCAGCAGGCGGGAGGGTGGCACTAATGAAAAACTGTTTTTT
D gene: -; V gene: TRBV5-1; clone size: few; J gene: TRBJ2-5; CDR3 protein: CASSFSAGVETQYF; CDR3 DNA: TGCGCCAGCAGCTTTAGTGCAGGGGTCGAGACCCAGTACTTC
D gene: TRBD1; V gene: TRBV19; clone size: once; J gene: TRBJ2-5; CDR3 protein: CASSRQGMETQYF; CDR3 DNA: TGTGCCAGTAGTAGACAGGGTATGGAGACCCAGTACTTC
D gene: TRBD2; V gene: TRBV20-1; clone size: many; J gene: TRBJ2-1; CDR3 protein: CSAPIAGGFSYNEQFF; CDR3 DNA: TGCAGTGCCCCGATAGCGGGAGGATTCTCCTACAATGAGCAGTTCTTC
D gene: -; V gene: TRBV14; clone size: few; J gene: TRBJ1-1; CDR3 protein: CASSQAAGANTEAFF; CDR3 DNA: TGTGCCAGCAGCCAAGCCGCAGGGGCGAACACTGAAGCTTTCTTT
D gene: TRBD2; V gene: TRBV28; clone size: -; J gene: TRBJ2-5; CDR3 protein: CASSPPGTSNEQYF; CDR3 DNA: TGTGCCAGCAGCCCTCCCGGGACTAGCAATGAGCAGTACTTC
D gene: TRBD1; V gene: TRBV18; clone size: many; J gene: TRBJ2-7; CDR3 protein: CASSHGQDDEQYF; CDR3 DNA: TGTGCCAGCTCACACGGACAGGACGACGAGCAGTACTTC
D gene: -; V gene: TRBV7-2; clone size: -; J gene: TRBJ1-1; CDR3 protein: CASRNDWNTEAFF; CDR3 DNA: TGTGCCAGCAGAAATGACTGGAACACTGAAGCTTTCTTT
D gene: -; V gene: TRBV12-3/TRBV12-4; clone size: many; J gene: TRBJ1-2; CDR3 protein: CASSLRLLRDANYGYTF; CDR3 DNA: TGTGCCAGCAGTCTGAGATTGTTGCGGGACGCGAACTATGGCTACACCTTC
D gene: -; V gene: TRBV7-9; clone size: -; J gene: TRBJ1-2; CDR3 protein: CASTSDRFYGYTF; CDR3 DNA: TGTGCCAGCACTTCGGACAGATTCTATGGCTACACCTTC
D gene: -; V gene: TRBV15; clone size: few; J gene: TRBJ1-1; CDR3 protein: CATSRGTQVWATEAFF; CDR3 DNA: TGTGCCACCAGCAGAGGGACACAAGTATGGGCCACTGAAGCTTTCTTT
D gene: TRBD2; V gene: TRBV9; clone size: many; J gene: TRBJ2-7; CDR3 protein: CASSGAPGASGRAYEQYF; CDR3 DNA: TGTGCCAGCAGCGGCGCCCCGGGTGCGAGCGGGAGGGCCTACGAGCAGTACTTC
D gene: TRBD1; V gene: TRBV5-1; clone size: many; J gene: TRBJ1-2; CDR3 protein: CASSPRWGGGGYGYTF; CDR3 DNA: TGCGCCAGCAGCCCTCGGTGGGGAGGGGGCGGCTATGGCTACACCTTC
D gene: TRBD2; V gene: TRBV7-3; clone size: few; J gene: TRBJ2-1; CDR3 protein: CASSFGTSTEQFF; CDR3 DNA: TGTGCCAGCAGCTTTGGGACTAGCACTGAGCAGTTCTTC
D gene: TRBD2; V gene: TRBV20-1; clone size: -; J gene: TRBJ2-1; CDR3 protein: CSALGLAPNLEQFF; CDR3 DNA: TGCAGTGCACTGGGACTAGCGCCTAATCTTGAGCAGTTCTTC
D gene: -; V gene: TRBV28; clone size: many; J gene: TRBJ2-1; CDR3 protein: CASSRYDEQFF; CDR3 DNA: TGTGCCAGCAGTCGCTATGATGAGCAGTTCTTC
D gene: -; V gene: TRBV9; clone size: -; J gene: TRBJ2-1; CDR3 protein: CASSVGGRGAEEQFF; CDR3 DNA: TGTGCCAGCAGCGTAGGAGGGCGGGGAGCGGAGGAGCAGTTCTTC
D gene: -; V gene: TRBV2; clone size: many; J gene: TRBJ1-1; CDR3 protein: CASGRKGGTEAFF; CDR3 DNA: TGTGCCAGCGGAAGGAAGGGTGGGACTGAAGCTTTCTTT
D gene: -; V gene: TRBV28; clone size: -; J gene: TRBJ1-1; CDR3 protein: CASSLLDQISEAFF; CDR3 DNA: TGTGCCAGCAGTTTACTGGACCAAATTTCGGAGGCTTTCTTT
D gene: -; V gene: TRBV2; clone size: few; J gene: TRBJ1-5; CDR3 protein: CASSEEDNQPQHF; CDR3 DNA: TGTGCCAGCAGTGAAGAGGACAACCAGCCCCAGCATTTT
D gene: TRBD2; V gene: TRBV6-1; clone size: -; J gene: TRBJ2-1; CDR3 protein: CASSHRVSGRANNEQFF; CDR3 DNA: TGTGCCAGCAGCCACCGGGTTAGCGGGAGGGCCAACAATGAGCAGTTCTTC
D gene: TRBD2; V gene: TRBV19; clone size: -; J gene: TRBJ2-2; CDR3 protein: CASTPGLAVRGITGELFF; CDR3 DNA: TGTGCCAGTACTCCGGGACTAGCGGTGAGAGGGATCACCGGGGAGCTGTTTTTT
D gene: -; V gene: TRBV27; clone size: many; J gene: TRBJ2-7; CDR3 protein: CASSFNGRSNEQYF; CDR3 DNA: TGTGCCAGCAGTTTTAACGGGAGATCTAACGAGCAGTACTTC
D gene: -; V gene: TRBV19; clone size: -; J gene: TRBJ2-7; CDR3 protein: CASSIHLGSEYEQYF; CDR3 DNA: TGTGCCAGTAGTATACATTTAGGGAGTGAGTACGAGCAGTACTTC
D gene: TRBD2; V gene: TRBV28; clone size: many; J gene: TRBJ2-7; CDR3 protein: CASSLTGGRDEQYF; CDR3 DNA: TGTGCCAGCAGTTTAACGGGAGGGCGGGACGAGCAGTACTTC
D gene: TRBD1; V gene: TRBV28; clone size: many; J gene: TRBJ1-2; CDR3 protein: CATEGGRGMYGYTF; CDR3 DNA: TGTGCCACCGAGGGGGGCAGGGGGATGTATGGCTACACCTTC
D gene: -; V gene: TRBV25-1; clone size: few; J gene: TRBJ2-1; CDR3 protein: CASSEESGRGSNEQFF; CDR3 DNA: TGTGCCAGCAGTGAAGAATCGGGGAGGGGGAGCAATGAGCAGTTCTTC
D gene: -; V gene: TRBV10-3; clone size: many; J gene: TRBJ2-5; CDR3 protein: CAIRRDETQYF; CDR3 DNA: TGTGCCATCAGAAGGGATGAGACCCAGTACTTC
D gene: -; V gene: TRBV7-8; clone size: -; J gene: TRBJ2-1; CDR3 protein: CASRGDSEQFF; CDR3 DNA: TGTGCCAGCAGAGGGGACTCTGAGCAGTTCTTC
D gene: -; V gene: TRBV6-1; clone size: many; J gene: TRBJ2-3; CDR3 protein: CASSVSGDTQYF; CDR3 DNA: TGTGCCAGCAGTGTTAGCGGAGATACGCAGTATTTT
D gene: -; V gene: TRBV2; clone size: many; J gene: TRBJ1-4; CDR3 protein: CASRQETTNEKLFF; CDR3 DNA: TGTGCCAGCAGACAGGAAACAACTAATGAAAAACTGTTTTTT
D gene: -; V gene: TRBV29-1; clone size: many; J gene: TRBJ2-7; CDR3 protein: CSVEGSGQPYEQYF; CDR3 DNA: TGCAGCGTTGAAGGTTCTGGACAGCCCTACGAGCAGTACTTC
D gene: TRBD1; V gene: TRBV27; clone size: many; J gene: TRBJ1-2; CDR3 protein: CASGGGTVYGYTF; CDR3 DNA: TGTGCCAGCGGTGGGGGGACAGTGTATGGCTACACCTTC
D gene: -; V gene: TRBV7-6; clone size: many; J gene: TRBJ2-3; CDR3 protein: CASSLGMHATSTDTQYF; CDR3 DNA: TGTGCCAGCAGCTTAGGAATGCATGCAACTAGCACAGATACGCAGTATTTT
D gene: TRBD1; V gene: TRBV20-1; clone size: -; J gene: TRBJ1-1; CDR3 protein: CSARDRGPTEAFF; CDR3 DNA: TGCAGTGCTAGAGACAGGGGGCCCACTGAAGCTTTCTTT
D gene: -; V gene: TRBV5-1; clone size: few; J gene: TRBJ2-4; CDR3 protein: CASSGTPTKNIQYF; CDR3 DNA: TGCGCCAGCAGCGGGACACCTACCAAAAACATTCAGTACTTC